This TCR beta chain originates from a study of monozygotic twins with inflammatory bowel disease. Regarding the study as a whole: Variability in patient repertoires may have come partly from differing immunosuppressive treatments. Among IBD patients, TCRbeta diversity (inverse Simpson) was lower than in healthy co-twins.

Germline lookup yields CDR1 SSHAT and CDR2 FNYEAQ (reference sequence). The CDR3 length is 16 residues. TCRdb re-analyzed the 5' RACE reads; it lists each CDR3 protein once, without DNA. This specimen shows 300,000 to 400,000 distinct CDR3 sequences; the ten leading clones hold around 2.6%. As for this clonotype: Its antigen remains unknown.

Source material: blood. The clonotype comes from a human donor with ulcerative colitis or Crohn's disease, or a healthy co-twin of an affected twin (not recorded which). The V call is TRBV7-7, the J call TRBJ2-1; TCRdb designates TRBD2, a call that cannot be tested without DNA. CDR3 sequence reads: CASSLVSRNTTGEQFF.